This TCR beta chain is drawn from a study of blood T cell repertoires in COVID-19. About the study: Collection of acute and convalescent COVID-19 samples took place in the United States, Italy and Spain. The analysed material was cDNA or gDNA that came from T cells, B-cell-depleted T cells, or PBMCs.

V was cut by 2 bases and J by 4 bases, with 11 bases left in between. Germline V gives CDR1 GTSNPN, CDR2 SVGIG (reference sequence). The CDR3 covers 13 residues. In the original workflow: Amplification of reference gene primers was used by the study to estimate nucleated cell counts. Some clones are missing from TCRdb's copy, which holds only in-frame ones; the method was immunoSEQ multiplex PCR. Clone size and V and J calls were adopted from that table, with D and trimming inferred from the DNA. The repertoire holds tens of thousands of clones, with roughly 89% as singletons. This chain connects TRBV30 to TRBJ2-5; a weak D match, TRBD2 (6 bases). The sequence came from a man aged 60-69 years with acute or convalescent COVID-19. The sequenced sample consisted of peripheral blood. This CDR3 reads CAWSWTTGETQYF. In nucleotides, the CDR3 is TGTGCCTGGAGTTGGACTACGGGAGAGACCCAGTACTTC.